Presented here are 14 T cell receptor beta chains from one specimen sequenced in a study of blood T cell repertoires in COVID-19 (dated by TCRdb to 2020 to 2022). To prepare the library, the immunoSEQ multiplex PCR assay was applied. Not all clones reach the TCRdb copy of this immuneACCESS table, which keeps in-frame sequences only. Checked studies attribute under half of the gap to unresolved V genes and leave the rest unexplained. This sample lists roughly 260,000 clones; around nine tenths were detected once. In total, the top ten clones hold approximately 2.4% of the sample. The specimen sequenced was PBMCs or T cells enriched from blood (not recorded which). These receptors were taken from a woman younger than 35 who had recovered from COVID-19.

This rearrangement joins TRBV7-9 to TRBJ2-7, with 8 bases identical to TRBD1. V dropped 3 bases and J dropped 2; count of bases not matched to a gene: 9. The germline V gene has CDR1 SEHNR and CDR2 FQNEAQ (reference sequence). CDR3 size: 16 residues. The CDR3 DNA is TGTGCCAGCAGCTTTTTCAGGAGACAGGGGCCCTACGAGCAGTACTTC. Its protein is CASSFFRRQGPYEQYF.

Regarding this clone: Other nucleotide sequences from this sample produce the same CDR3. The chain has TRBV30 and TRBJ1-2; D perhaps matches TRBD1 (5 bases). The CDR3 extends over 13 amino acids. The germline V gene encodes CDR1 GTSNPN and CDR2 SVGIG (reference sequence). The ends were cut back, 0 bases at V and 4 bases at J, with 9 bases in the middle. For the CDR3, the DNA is TGTGCCTGGAGTGTTTTGGGGGGCTATGGCTACACCTTC. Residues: CAWSVLGGYGYTF. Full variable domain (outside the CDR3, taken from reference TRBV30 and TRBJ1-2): SQTIHQWPATLVQPVGSPLSLECTVEGTSNPNLYWYRQAAGRGLQLLFYSVGIGQISSEVPQNLSASRPQDRQFILSSKKLLLSDSGFYLCAWSVLGGYGYTFGSGTRLTVV.

The CDR3 bases are TGTGCCAGCAGGGTCCGCGGGACTTCGAATGAGCAGTTCTTC. Translation gives CASRVRGTSNEQFF. The V and J genes are TRBV2 and TRBJ2-1, with D perhaps TRBD2 (6 bases). V was cut by 6 bases and J by 7 bases, with 16 bases left in between. Germline V gene lookup returns CDR1 SNHLY and CDR2 FYNNEI. This CDR3 is 14 amino acids long.

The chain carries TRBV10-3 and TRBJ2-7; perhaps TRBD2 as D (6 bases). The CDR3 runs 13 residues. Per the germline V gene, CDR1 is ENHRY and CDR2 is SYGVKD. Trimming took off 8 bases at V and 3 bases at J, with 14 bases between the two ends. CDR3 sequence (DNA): TGTGCCATCCAATCTAGCGTGGACTACGAGCAGTACTTC. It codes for CAIQSSVDYEQYF.

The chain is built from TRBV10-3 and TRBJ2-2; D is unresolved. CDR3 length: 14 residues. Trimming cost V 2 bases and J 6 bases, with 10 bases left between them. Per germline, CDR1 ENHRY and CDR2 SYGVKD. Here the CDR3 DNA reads TGTGCCATCAGTGAGAACAGTCGATCCGGGGAGCTGTTTTTT. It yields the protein CAISENSRSGELFF.

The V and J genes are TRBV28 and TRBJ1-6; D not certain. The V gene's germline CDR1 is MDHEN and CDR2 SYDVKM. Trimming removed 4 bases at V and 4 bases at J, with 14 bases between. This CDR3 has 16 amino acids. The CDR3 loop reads CASSSAAYSYNSPLHF. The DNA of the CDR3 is TGTGCCAGCAGTTCGGCAGCGTACTCTTATAATTCACCCCTCCACTTT.

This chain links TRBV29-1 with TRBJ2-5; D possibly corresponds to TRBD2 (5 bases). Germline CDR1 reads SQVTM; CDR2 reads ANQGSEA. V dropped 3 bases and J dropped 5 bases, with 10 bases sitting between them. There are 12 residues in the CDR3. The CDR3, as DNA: TGCAGCGTTGAGAGGGAGAAGGAGACCCAGTACTTC. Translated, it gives CSVEREKETQYF.

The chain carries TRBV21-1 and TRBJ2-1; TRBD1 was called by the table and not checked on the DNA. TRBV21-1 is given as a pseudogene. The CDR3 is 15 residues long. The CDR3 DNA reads TGTGCCAGCAACTATGCCGGGACAGGGGTCAATGAGCAGTTCTTC. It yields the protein CASNYAGTGVNEQFF.

CDR3 residues: CASTSHGGRIYGYTF. The CDR3 nucleotides read TGTGCCAGCACCTCGCATGGAGGCAGGATCTATGGCTACACCTTC. V usage is TRBV28 and J usage is TRBJ1-2; D remains unclear. Germline loops: CDR1 MDHEN, CDR2 SYDVKM. CDR3 length: 15 residues. V was pared by 7 bases and J by 4 bases, with 19 bases between.

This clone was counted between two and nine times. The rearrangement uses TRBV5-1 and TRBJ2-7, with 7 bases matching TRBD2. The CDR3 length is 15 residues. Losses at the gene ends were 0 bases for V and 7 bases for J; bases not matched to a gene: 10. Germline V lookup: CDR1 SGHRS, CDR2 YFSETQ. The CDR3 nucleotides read TGCGCCAGCAGCTTGGTAGCGGGTAGCTCTGGGGAGCAGTACTTC. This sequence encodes CASSLVAGSSGEQYF.

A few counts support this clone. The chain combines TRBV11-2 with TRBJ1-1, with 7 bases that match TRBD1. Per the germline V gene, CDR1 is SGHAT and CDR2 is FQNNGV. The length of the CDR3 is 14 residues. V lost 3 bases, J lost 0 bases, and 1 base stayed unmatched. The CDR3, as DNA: TGTGCCAGCAGCTTCGGGACAGTGAACACTGAAGCTTTCTTT. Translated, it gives CASSFGTVNTEAFF.

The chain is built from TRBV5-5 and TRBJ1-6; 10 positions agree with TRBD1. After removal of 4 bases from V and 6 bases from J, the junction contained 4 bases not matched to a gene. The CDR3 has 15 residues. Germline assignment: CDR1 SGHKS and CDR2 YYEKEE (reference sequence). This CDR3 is CASSLGTGVNSPLHF. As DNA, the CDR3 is TGTGCCAGCAGCCTGGGGACAGGGGTTAATTCACCCCTCCACTTT.

The CDR3 sequence is CASSIRQATSGSQETQYF. CDR3 coding DNA: TGTGCCAGTAGTATTAGACAGGCAACTAGCGGGAGCCAAGAGACCCAGTACTTC. This chain links TRBV19 with TRBJ2-5; 11 positions agree with TRBD2. Germline V gene sequence: CDR1 LNHDA, CDR2 SQIVND (reference sequence). The CDR3 is 18 residues long. Unmatched junction bases numbered 10, after V lost 3 bases and J lost 1 base.

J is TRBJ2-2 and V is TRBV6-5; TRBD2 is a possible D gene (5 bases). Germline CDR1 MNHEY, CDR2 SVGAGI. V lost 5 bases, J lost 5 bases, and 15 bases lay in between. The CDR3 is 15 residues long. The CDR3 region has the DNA TGTGCCAGCAGTCCCTGGGGTGGCGGGACCGGGGAGCTGTTTTTT. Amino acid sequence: CASSPWGGGTGELFF.